Below are 11 T cell receptor beta chains sequenced from a single sample in a study of T-cell reconstitution after alpha-beta-depleted transplantation in children. The TCRbeta library was prepared with unique molecular identifiers. TCRdb recomputed calls from the PCR reads with MiXCR, one row per CDR3 protein. The sample lists hundreds of thousands of distinct CDR3 sequences, around 17% occurring once. The material sequenced was PBMCs from the stem cell graft donor, taken from the stem cell graft. The receptors shown here come from a human donor who donated a stem cell graft to a child with acute myeloid leukemia.

This clonotype was seen repeatedly, ten times or more. A junction end diverges from the germline sequence, so it may reflect a read error. The chain is built from TRBV20-1 and TRBJ2-7, with D maybe TRBD1 (6 bases). CDR3 size: 16 residues. Germline CDR1 and CDR2: DFQATT and SNEGSKA (reference sequence). CDR3 residues: CSARAPGQVISSEQYF. In nucleotides, the CDR3 is TGCAGTGCTAGGGCACCGGGACAAGTAATATCCTCCGAGCAGTACTTC.

This clonotype was seen a handful of times. DNA of the CDR3: TGTGCCAGCAGTCTTACTAGCGGGGGCGTAGATACGCAGTATTTT. Amino acids: CASSLTSGGVDTQYF. This chain links TRBV12-3 or TRBV12-4 with TRBJ2-3; 11 bases are a match to TRBD2. The V segment lost 5 bases and the J segment 5 bases; nucleotides outside the gene matches: 6. The CDR3 is 15 amino acids.

Only a few counts were recorded for this clonotype. The chain couples TRBV7-9 to TRBJ1-5; TRBD1 matches 7 bases. V lost 11 bases to trimming and J lost 5 bases; unmatched junction nucleotides: 6. The CDR3 runs 12 residues. Germline V CDR1 and CDR2: SEHNR, FQNEAQ (reference sequence). CDR3 residues: CAGSQGDQPQHF. CDR3 DNA sequence: TGTGCCGGTTCGCAGGGGGATCAGCCCCAGCATTTT.

The genes are TRBV7-7 and TRBJ1-1; no clear D. From germline, CDR1 is SSHAT and CDR2 FNYEAQ (reference sequence). This CDR3 is built from 13 residues. Deletions cut 9 bases from V and 4 bases from J, with 15 bases between. This CDR3 is CARSPAPSTEAFF. The CDR3 DNA follows: TGTGCCAGAAGCCCAGCACCGAGCACTGAAGCTTTCTTT.

This clonotype showed up many times. The chain couples TRBV5-1 to TRBJ2-4; 9 bases match TRBD1. The CDR3 has 15 residues. The germline V gene has CDR1 SGHRS and CDR2 YFSETQ. Trimming at V came to 0 bases and at J to 6 bases, leaving 4 bases not matched to a gene. CDR3 nucleotide sequence: TGCGCCAGCAGCTTGGGACCGGGACAGGGAAACATTCAGTACTTC. Amino acid sequence: CASSLGPGQGNIQYF.

This clonotype was detected ten times or more. The gene calls are TRBV20-1 and TRBJ2-4; D perhaps matches TRBD2 (6 bases). V was clipped by 3 bases and J by 8 bases, with 14 bases between them. The germline CDR1 and CDR2 sequences are DFQATT and SNEGSKA (reference sequence). This CDR3 has 13 amino acids. CDR3 DNA: TGCAGTGCTAGGGCGGGGAGTAAGGACATTCAGTACTTC. It specifies CSARAGSKDIQYF.

This clonotype has at least ten counts. The V and J genes are TRBV20-1 and TRBJ2-3; 12 nucleotides match TRBD2. J lost 0 bases, V lost 3 bases, and 10 bases had no gene match. The CDR3 is made up of 18 amino acids. Germline assignment: CDR1 DFQATT and CDR2 SNEGSKA (reference sequence). The DNA for the CDR3 is TGCAGTGCTAGTCGTGGGACTAGCGGGCGAACTAGCACAGATACGCAGTATTTT. This translates into CSASRGTSGRTSTDTQYF.

This chain joins TRBV7-9 and TRBJ2-7; 7 bases line up with TRBD1. The J segment lost 4 bases and the V segment lost 5 bases, leaving 14 bases of the junction unmatched. The CDR3 extends over 16 amino acids. Germline V gene lookup returns CDR1 SEHNR and CDR2 FQNEAQ (reference sequence). DNA for the CDR3: TGTGCCAGCAGCGCCGACAGGGCGACGGCACGGTACGAGCAGTACTTC. Translating gives CASSADRATARYEQYF.

A remark on this clonotype: A read error may be the cause here, since a much bigger clone is one base away. This chain uses TRBV6-2 or TRBV6-3 with TRBJ1-2; unclear D gene. The CDR3 has 12 amino acids. The V gene lost 4 bases and the J gene lost 2 bases, with 5 bases spanning the gap. Germline V gene sequence: CDR1 MNHEY, CDR2 SVGEGT. For the CDR3, the DNA is TGTGCCAGCAGTTCGCAGAACTATGGCTACACCTTC. Its protein is CASSSQNYGYTF.

The chain has TRBV28 and TRBJ1-5, with a possible D match to TRBD1 (5 bases). The CDR3 sequence is 20 residues long. CDR1 and CDR2 from the germline V gene are MDHEN and SYDVKM. Trimming left V 3 bases short and J 0 bases short, with 24 bases between. The CDR3 spells CASSFPGGDYKYHSNQPQHF. The CDR3 region has the DNA TGTGCCAGCAGTTTTCCCGGGGGGGACTACAAGTACCATAGCAATCAGCCCCAGCATTTT.

The gene calls are TRBV12-2 and TRBJ2-7; the table's D call of TRBD1 was not tested on the DNA. TRBV12-2 is a pseudogene locus. This CDR3 is 15 amino acids long. This CDR3 reads CASRSRDRGLYEQYV. CDR3 nucleotides: TGTGCAAGTCGCTCCCGGGACAGGGGGCTCTACGAGCAGTACGTC.